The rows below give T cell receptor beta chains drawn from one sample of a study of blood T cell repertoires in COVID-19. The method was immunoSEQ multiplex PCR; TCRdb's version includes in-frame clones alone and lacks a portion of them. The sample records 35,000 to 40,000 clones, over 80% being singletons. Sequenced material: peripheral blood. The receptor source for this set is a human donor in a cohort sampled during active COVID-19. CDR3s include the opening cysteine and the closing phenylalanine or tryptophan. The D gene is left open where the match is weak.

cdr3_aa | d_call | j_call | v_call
CSVRDRVSYEQYF | TRBD1 | TRBJ2-7 | TRBV29-1
CASSGAGANQPQHF | . | TRBJ1-5 | TRBV28
CASSMRQGTGELFF | TRBD1 | TRBJ2-2 | TRBV19
CASSFALAVSYNEQFF | . | TRBJ2-1 | TRBV7-8
CASSEKWWAGGPSSEQFF | TRBD2 | TRBJ2-1 | TRBV2
CASTSDRGQGKGNYGYTF | TRBD1 | TRBJ1-2 | TRBV19
CASSRGEMWGYTF | . | TRBJ1-2 | TRBV3-1/TRBV3-2
CASSVGGGAKEQFF | TRBD2 | TRBJ2-1 | TRBV11-2
CAWSLNTGELFF | . | TRBJ2-2 | TRBV30
CASRSGSIGNEQFF | TRBD2 | TRBJ2-1 | TRBV19
CASNREGNQPQHF | . | TRBJ1-5 | TRBV2
CASRRGGNYEQYF | . | TRBJ2-7 | TRBV6-5
CASSQDGQLMNTEAFF | . | TRBJ1-1 | TRBV3-1/TRBV3-2
CASSYSISGSNEQFF | TRBD2 | TRBJ2-1 | TRBV6-2/TRBV6-3
CASSHRGETQYF | . | TRBJ2-5 | TRBV11-2
CASSFLASTNTGELFF | . | TRBJ2-2 | TRBV11-2
CASSMTSGRDEQFF | TRBD2 | TRBJ2-1 | TRBV7-3
CASSLFGDIDNEQFF | . | TRBJ2-1 | TRBV7-9
CAWSGRGSTNYGYTF | . | TRBJ1-2 | TRBV30
CASNRENTEAFF | . | TRBJ1-1 | TRBV2
CAWNWQGLTNTEAFF | . | TRBJ1-1 | TRBV30
CASSSGTGGYYGYTF | TRBD1 | TRBJ1-2 | TRBV11-2
CASSWTAGGTYNEQFF | TRBD2 | TRBJ2-1 | TRBV5-1
CASSQRVDRLFF | . | TRBJ2-2 | TRBV18
CASNEGRVTDTQYF | . | TRBJ2-3 | TRBV19
CAISESGQPNTEAFF | TRBD1 | TRBJ1-1 | TRBV10-3
CASTRIPAETQYF | . | TRBJ2-5 | TRBV5-1
CASIRQVGGNTIYF | . | TRBJ1-3 | TRBV6-5
CASSLGQGAYEQYF | TRBD1 | TRBJ2-7 | TRBV5-6
CASSSSSGGLGEQFF | TRBD2 | TRBJ2-1 | TRBV6-6
CASSTLAYEQYF | . | TRBJ2-7 | TRBV7-2
CATRPGLAGVETQYF | TRBD2 | TRBJ2-5 | TRBV6-5
CASSIPGSYGYTF | . | TRBJ1-2 | TRBV5-4
CASRSHRGRGETEAFF | TRBD1 | TRBJ1-1 | TRBV27
CASSNPGEQYF | . | TRBJ2-7 | TRBV6-2/TRBV6-3
CASSKSLEQFF | . | TRBJ2-1 | TRBV7-8
CASSQSATVTF | . | TRBJ1-2 | TRBV3-1/TRBV3-2
CASSLDPRNQPQHF | . | TRBJ1-5 | TRBV5-4
CATSRPDRRGLYGYTF | TRBD1 | TRBJ1-2 | TRBV15
CATSGGMADTQYF | . | TRBJ2-3 | TRBV24-1
CAISSGTISTDTQYF | TRBD2 | TRBJ2-3 | TRBV10-3
CSAPDRHEQYF | . | TRBJ2-7 | TRBV20-1
CASSFTSRPSSYNEQFF | . | TRBJ2-1 | TRBV5-1